This T cell receptor (beta chain) comes out of a study of T cells after yellow fever vaccination. Germline V gene lookup returns CDR1 PRHDT and CDR2 FYEKMQ (reference sequence). Trimming removed 2 bases at V and 4 bases at J, with 10 bases between. The CDR3 is 14 amino acids. TCRdb re-derived calls from the 5' RACE reads in MiXCR, one entry per CDR3 protein. The table includes roughly 330,000 distinct CDR3 sequences, roughly 7% detected once. This material consisted of PBMCs, taken about 41 days after the first yellow fever vaccination. The chain links TRBV13 to TRBJ2-3, with a tentative D call TRBD1 (6 bases). The sequence was collected from a man aged 18-30 years who received the YFV17D yellow fever vaccine. The CDR3 here is CASSLTGFPDTQYF. CDR3 sequence (DNA): TGTGCCAGCAGCTTAACAGGGTTCCCAGATACGCAGTATTTT.